Given below is one TCR beta chain in context. The antigen is unknown. The PCR ran on 60 Vbeta and 13 Jbeta primers. Libraries were prepared by immunoSEQ multiplex PCR; TCRdb keeps only in-frame clonotypes and omits some of them. The sample has around 190,000 clones; just over 75% are singletons. This sample is part of a study of cytomegalovirus exposure and HLA in healthy donors. Whole-study results and caveats: The authors enumerated some 170 TCR beta chains as linked to cytomegalovirus. Being productive about 87% or about 30% of the time was typical of most TCR beta V segments in an earlier analysis. Some V segments (TRBV6-2 and TRBV6-3 among them) were excluded as indistinguishable.

The CDR3 has 16 residues. Looked up from germline, CDR1 is KGHSH and CDR2 is LQKENI. V lost 4 bases and J 5 bases, leaving 20 bases between the germline ends. The specimen sequenced was PBMCs. The V gene is TRBV18, the J gene TRBJ2-5; TRBD2 is a possible D gene (6 bases). The sequence derives from a man aged 30-40 years in good health and CMV-seronegative. The CDR3 loop is CASSRSRDPALETQYF. In DNA form, the CDR3 reads TGTGCCAGCTCACGTTCGCGGGACCCTGCTCTGGAGACCCAGTACTTC.